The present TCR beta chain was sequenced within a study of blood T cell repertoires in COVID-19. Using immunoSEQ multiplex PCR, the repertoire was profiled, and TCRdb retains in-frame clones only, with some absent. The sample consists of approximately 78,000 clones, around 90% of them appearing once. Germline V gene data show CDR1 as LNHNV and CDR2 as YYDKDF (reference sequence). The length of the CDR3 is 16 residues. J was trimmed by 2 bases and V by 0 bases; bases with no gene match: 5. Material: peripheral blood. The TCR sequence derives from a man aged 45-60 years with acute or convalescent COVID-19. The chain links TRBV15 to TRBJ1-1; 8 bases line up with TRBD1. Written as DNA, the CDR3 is TGTGCCACCAGCAGAGATGACAGGGGTTATAACACTGAAGCTTTCTTT. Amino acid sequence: CATSRDDRGYNTEAFF.